The TCR beta chain described here comes from a study of T cells in Graves' hyperthyroidism and ophthalmopathy (dated 2019 in TCRdb). Study-wide context: Peripheral blood was collected at initial diagnosis, before any treatment. TCR Vbeta CDR3 sequencing of 135 peripheral blood samples (around 45 ophthalmopathy, about 80 hyperthyroidism and around 17 progressor patients) is reported in the paper. Whether ophthalmopathy could be predicted prospectively was tested in an independent validation cohort made up of roughly 19 hyperthyroidism patients plus 17 patients who later progressed to ophthalmopathy. The 80 to 100 discovery patients were randomly divided into training and test sets at a 7:3 ratio. To identify distinguishing TCR V-J signatures, a discovery cohort of around 100 patients was used, comprising 43 with Graves' ophthalmopathy and roughly 60 with stable Graves' hyperthyroidism. The study also compared thyroid tissue and blood T-cell repertoires from about six Graves' hyperthyroidism patients. Once sampling was done, hyperthyroidism patients were given methimazole at a starting dose of 30 mg daily, whereas ophthalmopathy patients were given high-dose intravenous methylprednisolone. Results and caveats for the whole study, not just this receptor: Most expanded thyroid clonotypes (frequency above 0.001) were also detected in blood, suggesting blood repertoires may reflect thyroid immune responses. In cross-validation, a model built on a 13 V-J signature told ophthalmopathy apart from stable hyperthyroidism with approximately 90% sensitivity and approximately 84% specificity, and in testing the same model reached 80%/75%. No statistical method was used to fix the sample size in advance, and group allocation was not hidden from the investigators. In validation, the model predicted progression to ophthalmopathy with 55% to 71% sensitivity and 72% to 85% specificity, a median of about six months before onset.

This clonotype came up many times. Its antigen specificity is not known. No much larger clonotype is one base removed from it; base qualities were not supplied. Hyperthyroidism patients were newly diagnosed, had a disease duration of under 2 months, and were aged 18 to 65 years. Any patient with an uncontrolled infection, another autoimmune disease, pregnancy or lactation was excluded. Diagnoses were based on clinical symptoms, serum thyroxine and TRAb, thyroid ultrasound and orbital computed tomography. For progressor patients, blood was drawn at the first diagnosis of hyperthyroidism, before any ophthalmopathy symptoms had appeared. Ficoll-Paque density gradient centrifugation was used to isolate PBMCs from around 9.1 ml of fresh peripheral blood. Progressor patients were initially diagnosed with Graves' hyperthyroidism and developed ophthalmopathy during follow-up. Trizol reagent was used to extract total RNA, and RNA quality was then checked on an Agilent 2100 Bioanalyzer.

TCR beta CDR3 regions were amplified from RNA transcripts. The TCR CDR3 was subjected to a first round of RT-PCR using the HTBI primer set and the Qiagen OneStep RT-PCR kit. Libraries were constructed in a second round of multiplex PCR, after which size selection and purification were performed. Libraries were sequenced paired-end with 100 bp reads on an Illumina HiSeq2000. The study's own analysis went as follows. SOAPnuke was used to process the raw data, with reads discarded if the reads contained adapters or uncalled bases, had a mean Phred below 15, or lacked an exact constant-primer or identifier match. COPE v1.2.5 was used to merge the high-quality paired reads, and each unique nucleotide sequence was defined as a clonotype. MiTCR v1.1 was used to align the clonotypes against IMGT TRBV, TRBD and TRBJ reference segments. The analysis was restricted to V-J combinations with a frequency above 0.0001, which together covered around 99% of the repertoires. A TCS score was defined as the ratio between F50 (clonal expansion) and ExV (chaos), using BLOSUM62-based TCRdist between CDR3 peptides within each V-J. Welch's t-statistics and random forest reduced approximately 520 V-J features to roughly 13, which were used in a naive Bayes classifier (R e1071). TCRdb reprocessed the public reads (quality trimming at Q25 with fastp, clone calling with MiXCR) and kept in-frame beta chains. CDR3 protein sequences are deduplicated, and each keeps its most common genes and DNA. TCRdb's processing, not the authors' own work, is the source of the V and J calls. The sample includes about 770,000 distinct CDR3 sequences, with around 20% observed a single time. The ten largest clones add up to 16% of the sample.

What was sequenced was blood. The receptor comes from a woman between 45 and 60 years old with Graves' hyperthyroidism that later progressed to Graves' ophthalmopathy.

The nucleotide sequence reads as follows: TGTGCCAGCAGAGTGGGGACAGGGATGTACGAGCAGTACTTC. The resulting protein is CASRVGTGMYEQYF. The receptor chain draws on TRBV7-9 and TRBJ2-7; TRBD1 aligns with 9 central bases. The V end gives up 6 bases and the J end 4 bases, leaving 7 bases in the junction not matched to a gene. The CDR3 has 14 amino acids, counting the end cysteine and phenylalanine. Only the CDR3 DNA stays, 42 bases, in frame from base 1. Sequences SEHNR (CDR1) and FQNEAQ (CDR2) are obtained from the germline V gene (reference sequence). Where the CDR3 stops, the reference TRBV7-9 and TRBJ2-7 genes take over; the full variable domain is DTGVSQNPRHKITKRGQNVTFRCDPISEHNRLYWYRQTLGQGPEFLTYFQNEAQLEKSRLLSDRFSAERPKGSFSTLEIQRTEQGDSAMYLCASRVGTGMYEQYFGPGTRLTVT.